Following are 32 T cell receptor beta chains from one sample sequenced in a study of blood T cell repertoires in COVID-19. Only in-frame clones appear in the TCRdb table, and some are missing; sequencing was by immunoSEQ multiplex PCR. The sample contains roughly 300,000 clones, over 75% of which appear only once. The sample was PBMCs or T cells enriched from blood (not recorded which). These receptors came from a young man who had recovered from COVID-19.

The chain joins TRBV7-9 to TRBJ1-2; TRBD1 is a possible D gene (5 bases). Germline assignment: CDR1 SEHNR and CDR2 FQNEAQ (reference sequence). This CDR3 contains 13 residues. The V end lost 5 bases, the J end lost 4 bases, and 11 bases lay between the germline ends. The CDR3 nucleotides read TGTGCCAGCAGCCTAGACAGAAGCTATGGCTACACCTTC. Protein sequence: CASSLDRSYGYTF.

The rearrangement links TRBV28 to TRBJ2-7; D remains ambiguous. The germline gives CDR1 MDHEN, CDR2 SYDVKM. Trimming took off 5 bases at V and 4 bases at J, with 15 bases between the two ends. The CDR3 sequence is 14 residues long. CDR3 loop: CASSLPSPLYEQYF. The CDR3 nucleotides are TGTGCCAGCAGTCTGCCAAGCCCCCTTTACGAGCAGTACTTC.

The chain uses TRBV5-1 and TRBJ1-1; the match to TRBD1 covers 7 bases. This CDR3 is 17 amino acids long. V gave up 3 bases and J gave up 0 bases; unmatched junction bases: 11. Per germline, CDR1 SGHRS and CDR2 YFSETQ. CDR3 nucleotide sequence: TGCGCCAGCAGCTCAGGGAACGGGACAGCCATGAACACTGAAGCTTTCTTT. Amino acid sequence: CASSSGNGTAMNTEAFF.

This chain joins TRBV5-6 and TRBJ2-4, with TRBD1 as a possible D gene (6 bases). Trimming took off 2 bases at V and 0 bases at J, with 9 bases between the two ends. This CDR3 comprises 15 residues. CDR1 and CDR2 (germline): SGHDT, YYEEEE. CDR3 sequence reads: CASSFRGIAKNIQYF. The CDR3 bases are TGTGCCAGCAGCTTTAGGGGGATAGCCAAAAACATTCAGTACTTC.

The V and J genes are TRBV2 and TRBJ1-4; tentatively, D is TRBD1 (6 bases). This CDR3 has 15 residues. Trimming removed 6 bases at V and 4 bases at J, with 15 bases between. CDR1 is SNHLY and CDR2 is FYNNEI in the germline V gene. The CDR3 bases are TGTGCCAGCAGCGCACAGGGCAGGGGTAATGAAAAACTGTTTTTT. This sequence encodes CASSAQGRGNEKLFF.

This clone has just a few counts. The genes are TRBV5-6 and TRBJ1-2; D ambiguous. The V and J ends lost 0 bases and 5 bases respectively, with 8 bases between them. The CDR3 length is 13 residues. Germline V gene sequence: CDR1 SGHDT, CDR2 YYEEEE. CDR3 loop: CASSLEAGYGYTF. CDR3 bases: TGTGCCAGCAGCTTGGAGGCGGGTTATGGCTACACCTTC.

The J gene is TRBJ2-7, the V gene TRBV5-1, with TRBD1 matching 10 bases. The CDR3 consists of 15 residues. Germline V gene lookup returns CDR1 SGHRS and CDR2 YFSETQ. Trimming cost V 5 bases and J 0 bases; bases outside gene matches: 5. Here the CDR3 reads CASRGGQGISYEQYF. The CDR3 DNA reads as TGCGCCAGCAGGGGGGGACAGGGGATCTCCTACGAGCAGTACTTC. Combining the CDR3 with reference TRBV5-1 and TRBJ2-7 gives the whole variable domain KAGVTQTPRYLIKTRGQQVTLSCSPISGHRSVSWYQQTPGQGLQFLFEYFSETQRNKGNFPGRFSGRQFSNSRSEMNVSTLELGDSALYLCASRGGQGISYEQYFGPGTRLTVT.

The chain carries TRBV3-1 (or the pseudogene TRBV3-2) and TRBJ2-3; 8 nucleotides align to TRBD2. The CDR3 is made up of 13 amino acids. Germline CDR1 is LGHDT and CDR2 is YNNKEL (reference sequence). The ends lost 1 base at V and 11 bases at J; junction bases unmatched: 5. The DNA for the CDR3 is TGTGCCAGCAGCCAAGGGTTGGGACTAGGGCAGTATTTT. Residues: CASSQGLGLGQYF.

The chain carries TRBV27 and TRBJ1-4; the match to TRBD1 covers 8 bases. Germline CDR1 MNHEY, CDR2 SMNVEV (reference sequence). This CDR3 is 14 amino acids long. The J segment lost 8 bases and the V segment lost 6 bases, leaving 8 bases of the junction unmatched. CDR3 residues: CASSPRQGHEKLFF. CDR3 bases: TGTGCCAGCAGCCCGCGACAGGGGCACGAAAAACTGTTTTTT.

This chain joins TRBV5-8 and TRBJ1-1; TRBD1 is a possible D gene (5 bases). V lost 4 bases and J 5 bases, leaving 15 bases between the germline ends. Per the germline V gene, CDR1 is SGHTS and CDR2 is YDEGEE. There are 14 residues in the CDR3. In DNA, the CDR3 is TGTGCCAGCAGCACGACAGTCCAGCGAACTGAAGCTTTCTTT. It encodes CASSTTVQRTEAFF.

The chain is built from TRBV19 and TRBJ1-1, with 9 positions matching TRBD1. This CDR3 is 14 amino acids long. The V gene's germline CDR1 is LNHDA and CDR2 SQIVND (reference sequence). The junction had 6 bases not matched to a gene; V was cut back by 6 bases and J by 4 bases. The CDR3 region is CASSQQGASTEAFF. In DNA form, the CDR3 reads TGTGCCAGTAGCCAACAGGGGGCGAGCACTGAAGCTTTCTTT. The full variable domain, with the rest looked up from reference TRBV19 and TRBJ1-1, is DGGITQSPKYLFRKEGQNVTLSCEQNLNHDAMYWYRQDPGQGLRLIYYSQIVNDFQKGDIAEGYSVSREKKESFPLTVTSAQKNPTAFYLCASSQQGASTEAFFGQGTRLTVV.

This sequence joins TRBV19 and TRBJ2-7, with 9 bases matching TRBD1. Per the germline V gene, CDR1 is LNHDA and CDR2 is SQIVND (reference sequence). J was trimmed by 4 bases and V by 5 bases; bases with no gene match: 6. The CDR3 length is 14 residues. The CDR3, as DNA: TGTGCCAGTAGTGACCACAGGGGGCAGTACGAGCAGTACTTC. Its translation is CASSDHRGQYEQYF.

This sequence joins TRBV6-5 and TRBJ1-4, with D perhaps matching TRBD1 (5 bases). This CDR3 is built from 15 residues. The germline CDR1 and CDR2 sequences are MNHEY and SVGAGI. V was pared by 0 bases and J by 5 bases, with 10 bases between. CDR3 sequence (DNA): TGTGCCAGCAGTTACTCCAGGGAGGGCAATGAAAAACTGTTTTTT. The encoded protein is CASSYSREGNEKLFF.

J is TRBJ1-1 and V is TRBV19; 7 bases map to TRBD1. The V gene's germline CDR1 is LNHDA and CDR2 SQIVND (reference sequence). This CDR3 has 11 residues. The V gene end was trimmed by 5 bases and the J gene end by 8 bases; junction bases not matched to a gene: 2. The CDR3 spells CASSGQAEAFF. DNA for the CDR3: TGTGCCAGTAGTGGACAGGCCGAAGCTTTCTTT. Variable domain in full (rest from reference TRBV19 and TRBJ1-1): DGGITQSPKYLFRKEGQNVTLSCEQNLNHDAMYWYRQDPGQGLRLIYYSQIVNDFQKGDIAEGYSVSREKKESFPLTVTSAQKNPTAFYLCASSGQAEAFFGQGTRLTVV.

V gene TRBV7-9 combines with J gene TRBJ1-2; D gene uncertain. V lost 1 base, J lost 0 bases, and 12 bases lay in between. CDR3 length equals 16 residues. In germline, CDR1 is SEHNR, CDR2 FQNEAQ (reference sequence). The CDR3: CASSLGAGFPNYGYTF. In nucleotides, the CDR3 is TGTGCCAGCAGCTTAGGGGCCGGATTTCCTAACTATGGCTACACCTTC.

The CDR3 DNA follows: TGTGCCAGCAGGGGGCTAGGAGGGGGCTTAGGTGGCTACACCTTC. Its translation: CASRGLGGGLGGYTF. The chain recombines TRBV25-1 with TRBJ1-2; 7 bases match TRBD1. Germline values: CDR1 MGHDK, CDR2 SYGVNS. The length of the CDR3 is 15 residues. Germline trimming cut 6 bases from V and 7 bases from J; bases unmatched to any gene: 14.

The chain links TRBV18 to TRBJ1-1; weak D call: TRBD1 (6 bases). The germline V and J ends were trimmed by 8 bases and 0 bases, with 7 bases remaining between them. The CDR3 sequence is 12 residues long. CDR1 is KGHSH and CDR2 is LQKENI in the germline V gene. CDR3 bases: TGTGCCAGCGGACAGATGAACACTGAAGCTTTCTTT. Its translation: CASGQMNTEAFF.

About this clone: Other DNA variants within this sample encode the same CDR3. The chain links TRBV7-2 to TRBJ2-5; TRBD2 might be the D (5 bases). V lost 1 base to trimming and J lost 4 bases, with 10 bases between them. The germline CDR1 and CDR2 sequences are SGHTA and FQGNSA. The CDR3 covers 14 residues. CDR3 amino acids: CASSLGGRGETQYF. The CDR3 DNA reads as TGTGCCAGCAGCTTAGGAGGCCGGGGAGAGACCCAGTACTTC.

The chain is built from TRBV3-1 (or the pseudogene TRBV3-2) and TRBJ2-5; 12 bases match TRBD2. This CDR3 spans 17 amino acids. V shed 2 bases and J 5 bases; nucleotides not matched to a gene: 9. Germline lookup yields CDR1 LGHDT and CDR2 YNNKEL (reference sequence). The CDR3 coding sequence is TGTGCCAGCAGCCAACGGGCTAGCGGGAGGGCCAGGGAGACCCAGTACTTC. It translates to CASSQRASGRARETQYF.

V gene TRBV6-5 combines with J gene TRBJ1-3; TRBD1 matches 7 bases. The CDR3 runs to 14 residues. With V trimmed by 4 bases and J by 4 bases, 4 bases remained unmatched. CDR1 and CDR2 (germline): MNHEY, SVGAGI. The CDR3 reads CASSFDRVGNTIYF. For the CDR3, the DNA is TGTGCCAGCAGTTTCGACAGGGTAGGAAACACCATATATTTT.

This chain uses TRBV28 with TRBJ1-5; possible D gene TRBD1, 5 bases. With 8 bases removed from V and 7 bases from J, the gap between germline ends came to 21 bases. The CDR3 totals 15 residues. Germline-derived CDR1 and CDR2 are MDHEN and SYDVKM. The CDR3 spells CASLGLTRVGQPQHF. The DNA for the CDR3 is TGTGCCAGCCTGGGACTGACTCGGGTAGGACAGCCCCAGCATTTT.

The rearrangement links TRBV9 to TRBJ1-2, with D tentatively TRBD1 (6 bases). The germline V gene has CDR1 SGDLS and CDR2 YYNGEE. The ends were cut back, 3 bases at V and 4 bases at J, with 13 bases in the middle. The CDR3 loop spans 14 amino acids. The chain's CDR3 is CASSGQGQSYGYTF. In DNA form, the CDR3 reads TGTGCCAGCAGCGGTCAAGGACAGTCCTATGGCTACACCTTC. Full variable domain (outside the CDR3, taken from reference TRBV9 and TRBJ1-2): DSGVTQTPKHLITATGQRVTLRCSPRSGDLSVYWYQQSLDQGLQFLIQYYNGEERAKGNILERFSAQQFPDLHSELNLSSLELGDSALYFCASSGQGQSYGYTFGSGTRLTVV.

The V gene is TRBV30, the J gene TRBJ2-2; D is unresolved. Germline CDR1 and CDR2: GTSNPN and SVGIG (reference sequence). V was trimmed by 3 bases and J by 6 bases, leaving 11 bases between them. The CDR3 has 13 residues. The DNA of the CDR3 is TGTGCCTGGAGGGCCGTAAGCGCCGGGGAGCTGTTTTTT. This encodes CAWRAVSAGELFF.

V usage is TRBV5-4 and J usage is TRBJ2-7; 10 bases agree with TRBD2. V lost 4 bases and J lost 6; bases outside the gene matches: 10. CDR3 size: 15 residues. CDR1 is SGHNT and CDR2 is YYREEE in the germline V gene (reference sequence). The CDR3 nucleotides read TGTGCCAGCAGCCAACCGGGACTAGCGTCCGGCGAGCAGTACTTC. Its protein product is CASSQPGLASGEQYF.

This sequence joins TRBV28 and TRBJ1-5, with TRBD1 matching 9 bases. CDR3 length: 14 residues. The V and J ends lost 5 bases and 7 bases, in that order; junction bases with no gene match: 6. Per germline, CDR1 MDHEN and CDR2 SYDVKM. CDR3 loop: CASSPGTGWQPQHF. The CDR3 bases are TGTGCCAGCAGTCCCGGGACAGGGTGGCAGCCCCAGCATTTT.

The chain carries TRBV6-2 or TRBV6-3 and TRBJ2-3; TRBD2 is a possible D gene (5 bases). Trimming cost V 2 bases and J 4 bases, with 13 bases left between them. Germline CDR1 is MNHEY and CDR2 is SVGEGT. This CDR3 has 15 residues. The CDR3 loop reads CASSYHTSYPDTQYF. CDR3 DNA sequence: TGTGCCAGCAGTTACCATACTAGTTACCCAGATACGCAGTATTTT.

There are a few counts of this clone. The rearrangement links TRBV4-2 to TRBJ2-7, with D possibly being TRBD2 (6 bases). Trimming stripped 2 bases from V and 5 bases from J, with 19 bases between. This CDR3 is 16 amino acids long. Germline lookup yields CDR1 LGHNA and CDR2 YNFKEQ. The CDR3 DNA follows: TGTGCCAGCAGCCAATCCCACGGACTACGTTCACACGAGCAGTACTTC. Protein: CASSQSHGLRSHEQYF.

The gene calls are TRBV7-2 and TRBJ2-7; tentative D call: TRBD2 (6 bases). The CDR3 is 15 amino acids. Trimming left V 4 bases short and J 3 bases short, with 16 bases between. Germline lookup yields CDR1 SGHTA and CDR2 FQGNSA. Here the CDR3 reads CASSYLQGLGYEQYF. CDR3 in DNA: TGTGCCAGCAGCTACCTTCAGGGACTTGGCTACGAGCAGTACTTC.

This clone came up once. This chain uses TRBV13 with TRBJ2-7, with 8 bases matching TRBD2. The junction had 8 bases not matched to a gene; V was cut back by 5 bases and J by 2 bases. CDR3 length: 15 residues. The germline gives CDR1 PRHDT, CDR2 FYEKMQ (reference sequence). The CDR3 region is CASSATSGYAYEQYF. CDR3 sequence (DNA): TGTGCCAGCAGCGCAACTAGCGGATATGCCTACGAGCAGTACTTC.

CDR3 nucleotides: TGTGCCAGTAGTATTGGGGGGTCGGACACCTTC. Translating gives CASSIGGSDTF. This chain connects TRBV19 to TRBJ1-2; a weak D match, TRBD1 (5 bases). This CDR3 has 11 residues. Trimming removed 3 bases at V and 12 bases at J, with 11 bases between. The germline CDR1 and CDR2 sequences are LNHDA and SQIVND (reference sequence).

This rearrangement joins TRBV6-1 to TRBJ2-6; tentatively, D is TRBD1 (7 bases). The CDR3 covers 19 residues. V was shortened by 4 bases and J by 0 bases, with 19 bases between the two germline ends. Germline V gene data show CDR1 as MNHNS and CDR2 as SASEGT. The CDR3 DNA is TGTGCCAGCAGTGGGTGGGGGCAGGGGGGCCCCTCTGGGGCCAACGTCCTGACTTTC. Protein product: CASSGWGQGGPSGANVLTF.

The chain joins TRBV5-4 to TRBJ2-7; possible D gene TRBD1, 5 bases. The CDR3 contains 14 residues. The germline V gene has CDR1 SGHNT and CDR2 YYREEE (reference sequence). V was trimmed by 2 bases and J by 6 bases, leaving 15 bases between them. CDR3 loop: CASSLGQGGREQYF. The CDR3 DNA reads as TGTGCCAGCAGCTTAGGGCAGGGCGGACGCGAGCAGTACTTC.